This T cell receptor (beta chain) was recovered during a study of blood T cell repertoires in COVID-19. The V gene end was trimmed by 3 bases and the J gene end by 5 bases; junction bases not matched to a gene: 7. This CDR3 comprises 16 residues. Germline loops: CDR1 LNHDA, CDR2 SQIVND (reference sequence). Using immunoSEQ multiplex PCR, the repertoire was profiled, and TCRdb retains in-frame clones only, with some absent. Counted here are around 40,000 clones, about 91% occurring once; the ten biggest clones make up 5.5%. The specimen sequenced was peripheral blood. The rearrangement joins TRBV19 to TRBJ1-5, with 10 bases matching TRBD1. The TCR originated in a woman older than 75 with acute or convalescent COVID-19. The DNA for the CDR3 is TGTGCCAGTAGTATCCAAGGAGGGACAGGGGATCAGCCCCAGCATTTT. It is translated as CASSIQGGTGDQPQHF. Based on the CDR3 plus reference TRBV19 and TRBJ1-5, the full variable domain is DGGITQSPKYLFRKEGQNVTLSCEQNLNHDAMYWYRQDPGQGLRLIYYSQIVNDFQKGDIAEGYSVSREKKESFPLTVTSAQKNPTAFYLCASSIQGGTGDQPQHFGDGTRLSIL.